This T cell receptor beta chain was recovered during a study of cytomegalovirus exposure and HLA in healthy donors. Turning to this clone: Its antigen is currently unknown.

CDR1 SGHNT and CDR2 YYREEE come from the germline V gene (reference sequence). Losses at the gene ends were 5 bases for V and 6 bases for J; bases not matched to a gene: 14. The CDR3 is made up of 15 amino acids. 13 Jbeta primers and 60 Vbeta primers were used for the PCR. Assay: immunoSEQ multiplex PCR; the TCRdb copy retains only in-frame clones and omits some. The data include 150,000 or so clones; the top ten clones carry about 1.2%. Whole-study results and caveats: Many donors carried some public TCRs, although rarity characterized most TCR sequences. In a later analysis, several top co-occurrence clusters appeared linked to parvovirus B19, influenza, CMV and Epstein-Barr virus. By a later analysis, the bulk of CMV-associated TCR beta chains appeared HLA-restricted.

Nominally healthy donors provided the samples, though records likely missed some immune exposures. The receptor was isolated from a woman aged 55-69 years in good health and CMV-seronegative. Sequencing input: PBMCs. The chain uses TRBV5-4 and TRBJ2-7, with 7 bases identical to TRBD1. The CDR3, as DNA: TGTGCCAGCAGTTTTTCCGGGACAGTAAAAAGCGAGCAGTACTTC. The encoded protein is CASSFSGTVKSEQYF.